The source of this T cell receptor beta chain is a study of vaccination effects on CD4 cells after COVID-19. Study as a whole: The second dose preceded post-vaccine samples by a median of 72 days.

Within the ViraFEST assay, antigen-specific CD4+ T cells underwent expansion with viral peptide pools prior to sequencing. The culture ran for nine to ten days, and then CD4+ T cells were isolated. The cohort was immunized with two doses of either the BNT162b2 or mRNA-1273 vaccine. Cultures received IL-2 medium that replaced half the medium on days 3 and 7. General study points: Infection- and vaccine-induced clones contracted markedly late after vaccination.

Assay: immunoSEQ multiplex PCR; the TCRdb copy retains only in-frame clones and omits some. The sample includes under 85,000 clones, around 77% of them seen just once. Comments on this clone: Its antigen is unidentified.

The CDR3 spans 16 residues. Trimming left V 0 bases short and J 4 bases short, with 15 bases between. This sequence originates from a human donor who received a COVID-19 vaccine. This chain connects TRBV23-1 to TRBJ1-2, with a tentative D call TRBD1 (6 bases). TRBV23-1 is given ORF status, its function remaining uncertain. Sample: CD4+ T cells from PBMCs cultured with HCoV-OC43 spike peptides, taken after COVID-19 vaccination. The subset: HCoV-OC43 spike overlapping peptide pool stimulation. DNA of the CDR3: TGCGCCAGCAGTCAATCGAGTGGCCAGGGGAGCTATGGCTACACCTTC. This codes for CASSQSSGQGSYGYTF.